The 18 T cell receptor beta chains listed next were all sequenced from one sample in a study of regulatory T cells in long-lasting Graves disease. Time point: newly diagnosed GD, antithyroid drugs for less than 3 months. RNA isolated from PBMCs was used to make the TCR library. The TCR beta library used iRepertoire HTBI primers with Arm-PCR amplification of CDR3. TCRdb passed the multiplex PCR reads through MiXCR, listing each CDR3 protein once. The data show a few hundred thousand distinct CDR3 sequences, approximately 18% seen once. The data were also submitted as part of a second study, on T cells in Graves' hyperthyroidism and ophthalmopathy.

Source: peripheral blood mononuclear cells (PBMCs), taken at new diagnosis, from a patient treated with antithyroid drugs. The receptors were gathered from a woman aged 25 to 39 with Graves disease.

This clonotype was seen ten or more times. The chain employs TRBV13 and TRBJ2-2, with D unresolved. Trimming removed 3 bases from V and 1 base from J, with 9 bases in between. Germline-derived CDR1 and CDR2 are PRHDT and FYEKMQ (reference sequence). CDR3 size: 15 residues. This chain's CDR3 is CASSFVTENTGELFF. The CDR3 DNA reads TGTGCCAGCAGCTTCGTAACAGAGAACACCGGGGAGCTGTTTTTT.

The chain combines TRBV7-9 with TRBJ2-7, with a possible D match to TRBD1 (6 bases). V was pared by 2 bases and J by 5 bases, with 16 bases between. There are 15 residues in the CDR3. From germline, CDR1 is SEHNR and CDR2 FQNEAQ (reference sequence). CDR3 residues: CASSLPDRFLDEQYF. CDR3 in DNA: TGTGCCAGCAGCTTACCCGACAGGTTTCTTGACGAGCAGTACTTC.

This clonotype showed up many times. The chain combines TRBV6-1 with TRBJ1-2; the D gene is possibly TRBD1 (6 bases). CDR3 length equals 16 residues. CDR1 MNHNS and CDR2 SASEGT come from the germline V gene. Trimming cost V 2 bases and J 6 bases, with 19 bases left between them. The CDR3 nucleotides read TGTGCCAGCAGTGAAATAGTTGTACAGGGATGGGATGGCTACACCTTC. It specifies CASSEIVVQGWDGYTF.

This clonotype was recorded at least ten times. The chain employs TRBV7-2 and TRBJ2-3, with 10 bases fitting TRBD2. CDR1 SGHTA and CDR2 FQGNSA come from the germline V gene. Losses at the gene ends were 6 bases for V and 0 bases for J; bases not matched to a gene: 6. This CDR3 region has 16 residues. The CDR3 region is CASSRSGGASTDTQYF. In DNA form, the CDR3 reads TGTGCCAGCAGTCGCAGCGGGGGGGCTAGCACAGATACGCAGTATTTT.

This clonotype was counted at least ten times. DNA for the CDR3: TGTGCCAGCAGCTTGAGGACGAATGAGCAGTTCTTC. Its translation is CASSLRTNEQFF. This chain links TRBV5-6 with TRBJ2-1, with no clear D. Trimming left V 1 base short and J 7 bases short, with 6 bases between. The CDR3 covers 12 residues. The germline CDR1 and CDR2 sequences are SGHDT and YYEEEE.

This clonotype was detected many times. The genes are TRBV4-1 and TRBJ1-2, with a tentative D call TRBD1 (6 bases). With 1 base removed from V and 4 bases from J, the gap between germline ends came to 16 bases. This CDR3 is 16 amino acids long. Germline lookup yields CDR1 MGHRA and CDR2 YSYEKL. CDR3 in DNA: TGCGCCAGCAGCCAAGTTTTAGGGGGGCGCTTCTATGGCTACACCTTC. It translates to CASSQVLGGRFYGYTF.

This clonotype came up a few times. The V call is TRBV19, the J call TRBJ2-6, with 7 nucleotides matching TRBD1. V gave up 4 bases and J gave up 0 bases; unmatched junction bases: 6. The CDR3 spans 17 residues. Germline CDR1 and CDR2: LNHDA and SQIVND (reference sequence). Here the CDR3 reads CASSRRQGSSGANVLTF. Written as DNA, the CDR3 is TGTGCCAGTAGTAGGCGACAGGGTAGCTCTGGGGCCAACGTCCTGACTTTC. Looking up the rest from reference TRBV19 and TRBJ2-6 gives the full variable domain: DGGITQSPKYLFRKEGQNVTLSCEQNLNHDAMYWYRQDPGQGLRLIYYSQIVNDFQKGDIAEGYSVSREKKESFPLTVTSAQKNPTAFYLCASSRRQGSSGANVLTFGAGSRLTVL.

The rearrangement joins TRBV19 to TRBJ2-2; D might be TRBD2 (5 bases). V lost 5 bases to trimming and J lost 0 bases, with 7 bases between them. CDR1 is LNHDA, CDR2 SQIVND, per germline (reference sequence). There are 14 residues in the CDR3. The CDR3 protein is CASSSGSNTGELFF. The CDR3 nucleotides are TGTGCCAGTAGTTCGGGGTCGAACACCGGGGAGCTGTTTTTT.

A few counts support this clonotype. The rearrangement links TRBV7-8 to TRBJ2-7; D not resolved. The CDR3 spans 14 residues. Germline CDR1 reads SGHVS; CDR2 reads FQNEAQ. V was pared by 5 bases and J by 0 bases, with 11 bases between. CDR3 sequence: CASSALRSSYEQYF. Written as DNA, the CDR3 is TGTGCCAGCAGCGCTCTTAGGAGCTCCTACGAGCAGTACTTC.

This clonotype was observed a few times. The chain is built from TRBV12-3 or TRBV12-4 and TRBJ2-1, with D uncertain. There are 12 residues in the CDR3. V was cut by 7 bases and J by 7 bases, with 11 bases left in between. CDR3 protein: CASTPDRNEQFF. Here the CDR3 DNA reads TGTGCCAGCACCCCAGATAGGAATGAGCAGTTCTTC.

There are many counts of this clonotype. This chain joins TRBV7-9 and TRBJ1-5, with 10 bases lining up with TRBD1. Trimming at V came to 8 bases and at J to 0 bases, leaving 4 bases not matched to a gene. CDR3 length equals 15 residues. In germline, CDR1 is SEHNR, CDR2 FQNEAQ (reference sequence). Here the CDR3 DNA reads TGTGCCAGCTCCGGACAGGGGGTTAGCAATCAGCCCCAGCATTTT. Translation: CASSGQGVSNQPQHF.

This clonotype has at least ten counts. This chain connects TRBV12-3 or TRBV12-4 to TRBJ2-1, with 10 bases fitting TRBD2. This CDR3 comprises 15 residues. V was pared by 7 bases and J by 4 bases, with 7 bases of the junction left unmatched. The CDR3 coding sequence is TGTGCCAGCACTCCTCTAGCGGGAGTGTACAATGAGCAGTTCTTC. Its translation is CASTPLAGVYNEQFF.

A note on this clonotype: A much larger clone is a single base away; this may be a read error. This likely comes from a read error, as the CDR3 has no conserved phenylalanine or tryptophan at its end. The V call is TRBV5-6, the J call TRBJ1-1; 10 bases fit TRBD1. From germline, CDR1 is SGHDT and CDR2 YYEEEE. CDR3 length: 14 residues. With 4 bases clipped from V and 1 base from J, the junction kept 1 base outside the gene matches. CDR3 residues: CASSRTGGNTEAFS. The CDR3 DNA reads as TGTGCCAGCAGCCGGACAGGGGGGAACACTGAAGCTTTCTCT.

This clonotype was counted many times. The gene calls are TRBV6-1 and TRBJ2-3; D might be TRBD2 (6 bases). Trimming stripped 2 bases from V and 3 bases from J, with 12 bases between. Germline V gives CDR1 MNHNS, CDR2 SASEGT. This CDR3 is 15 amino acids long. The CDR3 sequence: CASSELAGRTDTQYF. The CDR3, as DNA: TGTGCCAGCAGTGAATTGGCGGGGCGTACAGATACGCAGTATTTT.

This clonotype was recorded at least ten times. The V and J genes are TRBV11-2 and TRBJ2-1; D possibly corresponds to TRBD1 (6 bases). Germline loops: CDR1 SGHAT, CDR2 FQNNGV. Deletions cut 3 bases from V and 4 bases from J, with 13 bases between. This CDR3 contains 15 residues. CDR3 DNA sequence: TGTGCCAGCAGCTTTTTGGGAGACAGGTACAATGAGCAGTTCTTC. It codes for CASSFLGDRYNEQFF.

This clonotype was observed many times. The chain joins TRBV7-3 to TRBJ2-2; 7 nucleotides agree with TRBD1. This CDR3 region has 13 residues. V lost 2 bases, J lost 6 bases, and 0 bases stayed unmatched. Per germline, CDR1 SGHTA and CDR2 FQGTGA. For the CDR3, the DNA is TGTGCCAGCAGCTTAGGACAGGCCGGGGAGCTGTTTTTT. Its translation: CASSLGQAGELFF.

This clonotype was seen many times. The V gene is TRBV14, the J gene TRBJ2-1, with TRBD2 matching over 7 bases. V trimming: 0 bases; J trimming: 6 bases; junction bases outside the gene matches: 20. Germline V CDR1 and CDR2: SGHDN, FVKESK. The CDR3 has 20 amino acids. DNA for the CDR3: TGTGCCAGCAGCCAAGACCGGGCCATGACTAGCTCCCTTTGGGTCAATGAGCAGTTCTTC. Amino acid sequence: CASSQDRAMTSSLWVNEQFF.

CDR3 nucleotide sequence: TGTGCCAGCAGTCCATCCGGGACAGGGGGCGAGTACGAGCAGTACTTC. Protein: CASSPSGTGGEYEQYF. The chain employs TRBV28 and TRBJ2-7, with TRBD1 identical over 12 bases. This CDR3 is built from 16 residues. V lost 5 bases and J lost 4; bases outside the gene matches: 9. Germline loops: CDR1 MDHEN, CDR2 SYDVKM.